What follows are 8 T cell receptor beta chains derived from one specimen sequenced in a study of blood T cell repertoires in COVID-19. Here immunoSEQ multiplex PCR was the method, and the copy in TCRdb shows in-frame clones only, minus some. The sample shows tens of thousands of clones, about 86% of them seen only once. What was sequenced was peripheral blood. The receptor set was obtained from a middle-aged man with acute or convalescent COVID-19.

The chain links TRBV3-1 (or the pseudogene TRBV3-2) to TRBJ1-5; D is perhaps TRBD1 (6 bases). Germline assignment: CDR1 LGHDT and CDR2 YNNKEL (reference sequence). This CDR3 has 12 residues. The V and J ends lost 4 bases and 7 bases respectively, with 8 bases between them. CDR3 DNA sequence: TGTGCCAGCAGCCTCAGGGGACAGCCCCAGCATTTT. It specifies CASSLRGQPQHF.

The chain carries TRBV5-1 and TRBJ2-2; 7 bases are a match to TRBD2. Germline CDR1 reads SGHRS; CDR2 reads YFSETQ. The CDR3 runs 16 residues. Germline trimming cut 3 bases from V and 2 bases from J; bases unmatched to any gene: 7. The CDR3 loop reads CASSSSGTTNTGELFF. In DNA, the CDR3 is TGCGCCAGCAGCTCTTCCGGGACTACAAACACCGGGGAGCTGTTTTTT.

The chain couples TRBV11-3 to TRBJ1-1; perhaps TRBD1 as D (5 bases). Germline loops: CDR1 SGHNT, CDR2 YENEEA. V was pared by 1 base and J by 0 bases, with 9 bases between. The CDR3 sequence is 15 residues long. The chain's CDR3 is CASSLAPGMNTEAFF. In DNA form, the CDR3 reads TGTGCCAGCAGCTTAGCCCCAGGGATGAACACTGAAGCTTTCTTT.

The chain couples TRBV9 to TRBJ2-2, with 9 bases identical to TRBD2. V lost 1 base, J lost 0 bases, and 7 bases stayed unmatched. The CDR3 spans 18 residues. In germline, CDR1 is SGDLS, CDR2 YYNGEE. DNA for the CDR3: TGTGCCAGCAGCGTAACTAGCGGGCAAGTCGCGAACACCGGGGAGCTGTTTTTT. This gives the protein CASSVTSGQVANTGELFF.

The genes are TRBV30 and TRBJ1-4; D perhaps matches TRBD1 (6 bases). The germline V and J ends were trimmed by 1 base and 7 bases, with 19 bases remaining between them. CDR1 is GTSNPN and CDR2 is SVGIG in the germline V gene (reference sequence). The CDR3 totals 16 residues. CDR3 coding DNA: TGTGCCTGGAGTGACGACGAGGACAGACAGTTTGAAAAACTGTTTTTT. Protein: CAWSDDEDRQFEKLFF.

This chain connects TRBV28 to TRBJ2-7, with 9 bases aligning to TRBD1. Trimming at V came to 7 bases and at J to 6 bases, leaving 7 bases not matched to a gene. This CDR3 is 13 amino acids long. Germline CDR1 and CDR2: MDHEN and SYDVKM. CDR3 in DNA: TGTGCCAGCATAAAGGGACAGGGTACCGAGCAGTACTTC. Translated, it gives CASIKGQGTEQYF.

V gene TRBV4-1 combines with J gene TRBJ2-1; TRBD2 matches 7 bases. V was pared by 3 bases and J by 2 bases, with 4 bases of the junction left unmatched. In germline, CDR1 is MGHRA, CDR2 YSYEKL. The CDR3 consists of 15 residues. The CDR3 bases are TGCGCCAGCAGCCACCCCGGGACTACCTACAATGAGCAGTTCTTC. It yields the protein CASSHPGTTYNEQFF.

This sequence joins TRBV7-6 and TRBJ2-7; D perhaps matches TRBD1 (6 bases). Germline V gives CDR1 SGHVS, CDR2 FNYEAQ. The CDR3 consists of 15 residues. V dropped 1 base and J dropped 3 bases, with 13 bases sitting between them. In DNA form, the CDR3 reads TGTGCCAGCAGCTTAGAACCAGGGGCCGGCTACGAGCAGTACTTC. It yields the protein CASSLEPGAGYEQYF.